This TCR beta chain was captured in a study of T-cell reconstitution after alpha-beta-depleted transplantation in children. The V and J ends lost 0 bases and 3 bases respectively, with 9 bases between them. Germline V gives CDR1 LGHNA, CDR2 YSLEER. The CDR3 length is 15 residues. Unique molecular identifiers tagged the TCRbeta library. TCRdb fed the PCR reads into MiXCR, producing one record per CDR3 protein. This sample has approximately 340,000 distinct CDR3 sequences; about 9.4% occur once, and the top ten carry 2% to 3%. The clonotype comes from a human donor who donated a stem cell graft to a child with acute lymphoblastic leukemia. Sequencing used PBMCs from the stem cell graft donor, obtained from the stem cell graft. This rearrangement joins TRBV4-3 to TRBJ2-1; D possibly corresponds to TRBD2 (6 bases). The CDR3, as DNA: TGCGCCAGCAGCCAAGAGGAGGGAGGCTACAATGAGCAGTTCTTC. Translated, it gives CASSQEEGGYNEQFF.